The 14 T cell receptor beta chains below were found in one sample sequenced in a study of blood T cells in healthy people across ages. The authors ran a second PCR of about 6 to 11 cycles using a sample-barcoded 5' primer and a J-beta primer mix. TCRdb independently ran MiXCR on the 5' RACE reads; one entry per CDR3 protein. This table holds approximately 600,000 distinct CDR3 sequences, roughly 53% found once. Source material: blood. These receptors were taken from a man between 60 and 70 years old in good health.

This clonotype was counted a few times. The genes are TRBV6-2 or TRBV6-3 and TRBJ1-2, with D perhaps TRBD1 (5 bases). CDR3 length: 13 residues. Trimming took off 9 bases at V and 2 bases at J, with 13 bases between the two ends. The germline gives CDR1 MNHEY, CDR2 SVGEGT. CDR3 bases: TGTGCCAGTTCCGGGACGGCAAACTATGGCTACACCTTC. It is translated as CASSGTANYGYTF.

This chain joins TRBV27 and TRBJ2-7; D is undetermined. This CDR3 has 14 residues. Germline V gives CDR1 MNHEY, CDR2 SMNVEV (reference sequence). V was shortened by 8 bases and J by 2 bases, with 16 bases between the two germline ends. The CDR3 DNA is TGTGCCAGCGCGCCCCTCCTTAAGACCTACGAGCAGTACTTC. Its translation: CASAPLLKTYEQYF.

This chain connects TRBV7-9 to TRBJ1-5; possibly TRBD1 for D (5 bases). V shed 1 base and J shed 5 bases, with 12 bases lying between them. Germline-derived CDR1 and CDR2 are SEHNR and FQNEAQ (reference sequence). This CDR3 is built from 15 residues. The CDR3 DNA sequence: TGTGCCAGCAGCTTAGACGGCAGGGTGGATCAGCCCCAGCATTTT. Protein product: CASSLDGRVDQPQHF.

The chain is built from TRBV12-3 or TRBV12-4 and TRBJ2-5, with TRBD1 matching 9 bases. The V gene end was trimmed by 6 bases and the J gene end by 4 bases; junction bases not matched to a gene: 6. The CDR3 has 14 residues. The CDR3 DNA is TGTGCCAGCAGACGGGACAGGGAAGGAGAGACCCAGTACTTC. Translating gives CASRRDREGETQYF.

The CDR3 nucleotides read TGTGCCAGCAGCCAAGGGCTCCGTGGCTACACCTTC. It translates to CASSQGLRGYTF. The genes are TRBV4-2 and TRBJ1-2; D unresolved. V lost 1 base and J 7 bases, leaving 7 bases between the germline ends. From germline, CDR1 is LGHNA and CDR2 YNFKEQ. This CDR3 contains 12 residues.

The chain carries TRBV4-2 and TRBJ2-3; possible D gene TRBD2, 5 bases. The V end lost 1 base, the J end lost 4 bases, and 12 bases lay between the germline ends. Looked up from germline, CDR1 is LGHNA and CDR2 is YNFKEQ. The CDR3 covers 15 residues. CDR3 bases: TGTGCCAGCAGCCAAGTGGACTCTCGAGCAGATACGCAGTATTTT. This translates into CASSQVDSRADTQYF.

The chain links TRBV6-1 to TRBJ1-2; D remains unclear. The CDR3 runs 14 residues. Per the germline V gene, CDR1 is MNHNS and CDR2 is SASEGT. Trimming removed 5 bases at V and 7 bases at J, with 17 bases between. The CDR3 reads CASSRQWSESGYTF. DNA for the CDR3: TGTGCCAGCAGTCGTCAATGGTCGGAATCTGGCTACACCTTC.

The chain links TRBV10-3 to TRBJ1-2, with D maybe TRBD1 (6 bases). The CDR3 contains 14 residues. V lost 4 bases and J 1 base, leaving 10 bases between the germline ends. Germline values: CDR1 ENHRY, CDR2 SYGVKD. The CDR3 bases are TGTGCCATCAGTGCCGGACAGCTTAACTATGGCTACACCTTC. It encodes CAISAGQLNYGYTF.

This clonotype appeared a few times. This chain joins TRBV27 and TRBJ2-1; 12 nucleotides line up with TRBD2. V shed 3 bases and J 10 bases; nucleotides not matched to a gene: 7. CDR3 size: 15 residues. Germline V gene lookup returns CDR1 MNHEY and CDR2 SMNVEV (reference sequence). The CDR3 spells CASSFGLAGSGEQFF. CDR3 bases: TGTGCCAGCAGTTTTGGACTAGCGGGGTCCGGGGAGCAGTTCTTC.

CDR3 coding DNA: TGTGCCAGCAATTTGGGGACAGGGGGTTACAATGAGCAGTTCTTC. Its translation: CASNLGTGGYNEQFF. The V gene is TRBV6-1, the J gene TRBJ2-1; 11 bases match TRBD1. CDR3 length equals 15 residues. V was pared by 7 bases and J by 4 bases, with 6 bases of the junction left unmatched. Germline-derived CDR1 and CDR2 are MNHNS and SASEGT.

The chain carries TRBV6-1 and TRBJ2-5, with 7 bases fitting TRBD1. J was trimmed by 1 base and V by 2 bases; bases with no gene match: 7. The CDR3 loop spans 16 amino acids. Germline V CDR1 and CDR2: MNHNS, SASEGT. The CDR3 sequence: CASSENRGIPQETQYF. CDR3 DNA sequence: TGTGCCAGCAGTGAAAACAGGGGAATTCCCCAAGAGACCCAGTACTTC.

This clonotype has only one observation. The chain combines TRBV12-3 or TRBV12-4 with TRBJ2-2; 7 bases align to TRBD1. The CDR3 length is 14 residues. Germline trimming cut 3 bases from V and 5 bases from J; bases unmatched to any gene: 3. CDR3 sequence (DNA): TGTGCCAGCAGTTTTAAGGGGGCTACCGGGGAGCTGTTTTTT. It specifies CASSFKGATGELFF.

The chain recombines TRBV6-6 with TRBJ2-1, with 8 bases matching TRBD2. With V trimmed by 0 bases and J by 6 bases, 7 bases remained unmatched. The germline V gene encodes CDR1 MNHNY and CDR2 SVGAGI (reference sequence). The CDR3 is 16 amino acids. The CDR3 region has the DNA TGTGCCAGCAGTTACTCGCCGGGGGGGCTGTCCAATGAGCAGTTCTTC. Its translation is CASSYSPGGLSNEQFF.

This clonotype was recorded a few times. As DNA, the CDR3 is TGCAGTGCTAGAGTAGCCGGATTGAGCTCCTACGAGCAGTACTTC. Translation gives CSARVAGLSSYEQYF. This sequence joins TRBV20-1 and TRBJ2-7, with D hard to call. This CDR3 has 15 amino acids. The germline V gene encodes CDR1 DFQATT and CDR2 SNEGSKA (reference sequence). V lost 1 base and J lost 0, with 13 bases in between.